One T cell receptor beta chain is described in this entry. The table came from immunoSEQ multiplex PCR; TCRdb's copy has only in-frame clones and leaves some out. The sample yields roughly 300,000 clones, around nine tenths seen once. The CDR3 is 14 amino acids. V was clipped by 5 bases and J by 4 bases, with 12 bases between them. Germline V CDR1 and CDR2: MDHEN, SYDVKM. The sample is drawn from a study of cytomegalovirus exposure and HLA in healthy donors. Sequenced input: PBMCs. This receptor was obtained from a woman between 18 and 29 years old in good health and CMV-seronegative. This chain connects TRBV28 to TRBJ1-3; perhaps TRBD1 as D (5 bases). The CDR3 coding sequence is TGTGCCAGCAGTGACAGTCTGATGGGAAACACCATATATTTT. Translating gives CASSDSLMGNTIYF.